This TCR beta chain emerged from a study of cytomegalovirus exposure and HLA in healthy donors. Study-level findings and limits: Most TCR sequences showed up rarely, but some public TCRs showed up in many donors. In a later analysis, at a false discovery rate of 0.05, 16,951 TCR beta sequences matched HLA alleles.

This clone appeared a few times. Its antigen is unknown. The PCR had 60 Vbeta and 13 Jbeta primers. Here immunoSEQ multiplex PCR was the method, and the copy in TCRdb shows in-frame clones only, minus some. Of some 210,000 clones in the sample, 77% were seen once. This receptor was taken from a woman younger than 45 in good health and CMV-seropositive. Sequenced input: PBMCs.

Written as DNA, the CDR3 is TGTGCCTGGAGTGTAAGGCAGGGAATCGCGGACATTCAGTACTTC. Translated, it gives CAWSVRQGIADIQYF. This chain links TRBV30 with TRBJ2-4; a possible D gene is TRBD1 (5 bases). Germline CDR1 and CDR2: GTSNPN and SVGIG (reference sequence). V was shortened by 0 bases and J by 8 bases, with 17 bases between the two germline ends. The CDR3 sequence is 15 residues long.